This T cell receptor (beta chain) is from a study of cytomegalovirus exposure and HLA in healthy donors. Looking at the study overall: Caucasian-associated ancestry cluster membership applied to less than 85% of around 400 genotyped donors.

About this clone: Its antigen is as yet unknown.

Researchers ran the PCR with 60 Vbeta and 13 Jbeta primers. Assay used: immunoSEQ multiplex PCR; TCRdb lists only in-frame clones, some missing. Altogether over 80,000 clones are present, approximately 73% being singletons, with the ten largest covering less than 4.5%. Study-wide points: Later on, an analysis tied 15,000 to 20,000 TCR beta sequences to HLA alleles at 0.05 false discovery rate. In a later analysis, TCR beta V- and J-gene trimming was associated with a missense DCLRE1C variant.

Sample: PBMCs. This receptor was taken from a man aged 40-50 years in good health and CMV-seronegative.

The CDR3 is CASSFYSGSPRDTQYF. The DNA for the CDR3 is TGTGCCAGCAGTTTCTATTCGGGGAGTCCCAGAGATACGCAGTATTTT. The chain couples TRBV27 to TRBJ2-3; D is perhaps TRBD2 (5 bases). Looked up from germline, CDR1 is MNHEY and CDR2 is SMNVEV (reference sequence). Trimming took 3 bases from V and 5 from J, leaving 18 bases between them. The length of the CDR3 is 16 residues.